Presented here are 24 T cell receptor beta chains from one specimen sequenced in a study of CD8 T cells in ankylosing spondylitis. The study, taken as a whole, reports: The study identified a TCR beta motif of 7 or 8 highly homologous variants that appeared characteristic of ankylosing spondylitis blood.

From the 5' RACE reads, TCRdb called clonotypes with MiXCR, one entry per CDR3 protein. The data contain almost 400,000 distinct CDR3 sequences, about a fifth of them singletons. No antigen has been assigned to these receptors. The specimen sequenced was blood, either unsorted or a sorted T cell fraction (not recorded which). All receptors come from a male donor with ankylosing spondylitis.

This chain links TRBV28 with TRBJ2-3; D gene uncertain. In germline, CDR1 is MDHEN, CDR2 SYDVKM. V dropped 6 bases and J dropped 6 bases, with 16 bases sitting between them. The CDR3 has 14 amino acids. The DNA of the CDR3 is TGTGCCAGCAGGCTGAGTGGTACGCTTGATACGCAGTATTTT. Its translation: CASRLSGTLDTQYF.

This chain links TRBV6-2 or TRBV6-3 with TRBJ2-1, with 9 positions matching TRBD2. V lost 8 bases, J lost 3 bases, and 5 bases stayed unmatched. Germline values: CDR1 MNHEY, CDR2 SVGEGT. There are 14 residues in the CDR3. The CDR3 is CASGLAGIYNEQFF. In nucleotides, the CDR3 is TGTGCCAGCGGCCTAGCGGGAATCTACAATGAGCAGTTCTTC.

J is TRBJ2-5 and V is TRBV14; tentative D call: TRBD1 (5 bases). Looked up from germline, CDR1 is SGHDN and CDR2 is FVKESK. The CDR3 covers 16 residues. V lost 1 base to trimming and J lost 7 bases, with 19 bases between them. The CDR3 loop is CASSQVTGLSYGTQYF. DNA for the CDR3: TGTGCCAGCAGCCAAGTAACAGGTCTGAGTTATGGGACCCAGTACTTC.

The rearrangement links TRBV15 to TRBJ1-2; 9 nucleotides match TRBD1. V lost 2 bases and J lost 4; bases outside the gene matches: 8. Germline CDR1 is LNHNV and CDR2 is YYDKDF (reference sequence). The CDR3 runs to 16 residues. The CDR3 loop is CATSRTRDRESYGYTF. CDR3 nucleotides: TGTGCCACCAGCAGAACCCGGGACAGGGAGAGCTATGGCTACACCTTC.

This chain joins TRBV19 and TRBJ1-5; D not resolved. This CDR3 is built from 14 residues. Germline V gives CDR1 LNHDA, CDR2 SQIVND (reference sequence). The ends were cut back, 5 bases at V and 4 bases at J, with 12 bases in the middle. The CDR3 spells CASSSQISNQPQHF. In DNA form, the CDR3 reads TGTGCCAGTAGTTCGCAGATTTCGAATCAGCCCCAGCATTTT.

J is TRBJ2-3 and V is TRBV6-4; TRBD1 is a possible D gene (6 bases). The CDR3 loop spans 16 amino acids. The V and J ends lost 3 bases and 0 bases respectively, with 13 bases between them. The germline V gene encodes CDR1 MRHNA and CDR2 SNTAGT. The CDR3 DNA is TGTGCCAGCAGTGAGGGGGCTAGCCTTAGCACAGATACGCAGTATTTT. Protein: CASSEGASLSTDTQYF.

This clonotype was recorded many times. This chain links TRBV5-1 with TRBJ1-4; no clear D. The germline V and J ends were trimmed by 4 bases and 0 bases, with 7 bases remaining between them. The CDR3 loop spans 14 amino acids. Germline V gene lookup returns CDR1 SGHRS and CDR2 YFSETQ. CDR3 in DNA: TGCGCCAGCAGCAGCACAGCAACTAATGAAAAACTGTTTTTT. Protein product: CASSSTATNEKLFF.

This chain links TRBV4-3 with TRBJ2-7, with 8 bases that match TRBD2. Germline V gene lookup returns CDR1 LGHNA and CDR2 YSLEER. CDR3 length: 16 amino acids. V shed 0 bases, J shed 2 bases, and the junction held 6 bases outside the gene matches. The CDR3 is CASSQDLREAAYEQYF. CDR3 sequence (DNA): TGCGCCAGCAGCCAAGATTTGCGGGAGGCGGCCTACGAGCAGTACTTC.

This clonotype turned up a few times. The rearrangement uses TRBV5-1 and TRBJ2-4; TRBD2 might be the D (6 bases). CDR1 is SGHRS and CDR2 is YFSETQ in the germline V gene. The V end lost 4 bases, the J end lost 0 bases, and 20 bases lay between the germline ends. The CDR3 is made up of 18 amino acids. CDR3 nucleotides: TGCGCCAGCAGCGCCACCTTAGCGGATAACCTAGCCAAAAACATTCAGTACTTC. This codes for CASSATLADNLAKNIQYF.

This clonotype appeared a few times. The chain couples TRBV5-1 to TRBJ1-3, with 9 positions matching TRBD1. There are 17 residues in the CDR3. Germline CDR1 and CDR2: SGHRS and YFSETQ. V dropped 2 bases and J dropped 4; count of bases not matched to a gene: 10. CDR3 in amino acids: CASSFGDRALSGNTIYF. The CDR3 region has the DNA TGCGCCAGCAGCTTTGGGGACAGGGCCCTGTCCGGAAACACCATATATTTT.

In its sample, this clonotype was seen a few times. This rearrangement joins TRBV25-1 to TRBJ1-6, with a tentative D call TRBD1 (5 bases). The CDR3 has 13 amino acids. The germline V and J ends were trimmed by 3 bases and 7 bases, with 7 bases remaining between them. Germline V gives CDR1 MGHDK, CDR2 SYGVNS. The CDR3 is CASSDRGNSPLHF. The CDR3 region has the DNA TGTGCCAGCAGTGACCGGGGGAATTCACCCCTCCACTTT.

This clonotype was picked up a small number of times. The J gene is TRBJ1-1, the V gene TRBV5-8; tentative D call: TRBD1 (5 bases). V was pared by 3 bases and J by 5 bases, with 11 bases between. The CDR3 sequence is 13 residues long. Germline V lookup: CDR1 SGHTS, CDR2 YDEGEE. The CDR3: CASSWGSWTEAFF. Written as DNA, the CDR3 is TGTGCCAGCAGCTGGGGGTCCTGGACTGAAGCTTTCTTT.

This clonotype was counted a few times. The chain carries TRBV12-3 or TRBV12-4 and TRBJ2-7; 7 bases align to TRBD1. The length of the CDR3 is 15 residues. J was trimmed by 1 base and V by 2 bases; bases with no gene match: 5. Written as DNA, the CDR3 is TGTGCCAGCAGTTTACTTGACAGGGTATCCTACGAGCAGTACTTC. It codes for CASSLLDRVSYEQYF.

This clonotype occurred a few times. The rearrangement joins TRBV28 to TRBJ2-5, with 8 nucleotides matching TRBD2. The CDR3 has 15 amino acids. Per the germline V gene, CDR1 is MDHEN and CDR2 is SYDVKM. Trimming cost V 2 bases and J 0 bases; bases outside gene matches: 2. CDR3 in amino acids: CASSLPSGYQETQYF. The CDR3 DNA is TGTGCCAGCAGTTTACCTAGCGGGTACCAAGAGACCCAGTACTTC.

This clonotype showed up just once. V gene TRBV15 combines with J gene TRBJ1-2, with TRBD1 identical over 8 bases. The CDR3 extends over 12 amino acids. J gave up 7 bases and V 3 bases, and 1 base lay outside the gene matches. CDR1 LNHNV and CDR2 YYDKDF come from the germline V gene (reference sequence). Written as DNA, the CDR3 is TGTGCCACCAGCAGGACAGGGGTTGGCTACACCTTC. Protein sequence: CATSRTGVGYTF.

In this sample, this clonotype turned up a few times. The gene calls are TRBV7-7 and TRBJ2-3; D may match TRBD1 or TRBD2 (6 bases each). This CDR3 region has 15 residues. In germline, CDR1 is SSHAT, CDR2 FNYEAQ (reference sequence). This CDR3 is CASAEGGGSTDTQYF. The DNA for the CDR3 is TGTGCTAGCGCCGAAGGAGGGGGGAGTACAGATACGCAGTATTTT.

This clonotype showed up many times. The chain's CDR3 is CASSLRQANEKLFF. CDR3 nucleotide sequence: TGTGCCAGCAGTTTAAGGCAAGCTAATGAAAAACTGTTTTTT. The rearrangement links TRBV12-3 or TRBV12-4 to TRBJ1-4; the D is unclear. V lost 2 bases, J lost 3 bases, and 7 bases lay in between. The CDR3 covers 14 residues.

This clonotype was seen more than once but under ten times. This chain joins TRBV25-1 and TRBJ2-7; no clear D. CDR3 length equals 12 residues. The germline gives CDR1 MGHDK, CDR2 SYGVNS. Trimming removed 2 bases from V and 2 bases from J, with 4 bases in between. The CDR3 sequence is CASSETTYEQYF. The DNA of the CDR3 is TGTGCCAGCAGTGAAACCACCTACGAGCAGTACTTC.

The chain links TRBV5-5 to TRBJ2-1, with D possibly matching TRBD1 (6 bases). This CDR3 is built from 16 residues. CDR1 SGHKS and CDR2 YYEKEE come from the germline V gene (reference sequence). The V gene lost 4 bases and the J gene lost 10 bases, with 24 bases spanning the gap. CDR3 loop: CASSPRDGDRFGEQFF. The CDR3 region has the DNA TGTGCCAGCAGCCCTCGGGACGGAGACAGGTTTGGGGAGCAGTTCTTC.

The chain uses TRBV6-5 and TRBJ1-1; D remains ambiguous. Per the germline V gene, CDR1 is MNHEY and CDR2 is SVGAGI. Trimming removed 0 bases at V and 3 bases at J, with 8 bases between. The CDR3 contains 14 residues. In DNA, the CDR3 is TGTGCCAGCAGTTACTCGAATTGGGACACTGAAGCTTTCTTT. Translated, it gives CASSYSNWDTEAFF.

This clonotype has a count of ten or more. The V gene is TRBV11-2, the J gene TRBJ2-1, with D possibly TRBD2 on 6 matching bases. Germline-derived CDR1 and CDR2 are SGHAT and FQNNGV. Trimming cost V 0 bases and J 7 bases, with 10 bases left between them. This CDR3 region has 14 residues. The CDR3 DNA is TGTGCCAGCAGCTTAGATCGGCGGGGAAATGAGCAGTTCTTC. Residues: CASSLDRRGNEQFF.

The chain combines TRBV4-3 with TRBJ2-6; D gene ambiguous. CDR1 and CDR2 (germline): LGHNA, YSLEER. The CDR3 length is 14 residues. The V end lost 0 bases, the J end lost 5 bases, and 5 bases lay between the germline ends. The CDR3 nucleotides are TGCGCCAGCAGCCAAGACCACTGGGCCAACGTCCTGACTTTC. It specifies CASSQDHWANVLTF.

Here the CDR3 DNA reads TGTGCCAGCAGACACCGGACTAGCGGCAATGAGCAGTTCTTC. Translating gives CASRHRTSGNEQFF. The chain is built from TRBV6-1 and TRBJ2-1; TRBD2 matches at 10 bases. This CDR3 region has 14 residues. Germline loops: CDR1 MNHNS, CDR2 SASEGT. After removal of 6 bases from V and 6 bases from J, the junction contained 5 bases not matched to a gene.

The V call is TRBV4-1, the J call TRBJ2-3; 7 nucleotides match TRBD2. The germline V gene has CDR1 MGHRA and CDR2 YSYEKL. There are 16 residues in the CDR3. J lost 2 bases, V lost 4 bases, and 9 bases had no gene match. The DNA for the CDR3 is TGCGCCAGCAGCCCCCAGATGAGCGGGGCCACAGATACGCAGTATTTT. Its translation: CASSPQMSGATDTQYF.